These 25 T cell receptor beta chains share one sample of origin, sequenced in a study of T cell responses to AZD1222 COVID-19 vaccine. Clones were read by immunoSEQ multiplex PCR, and TCRdb kept only the in-frame ones, dropping some. The sample shows around 170,000 clones, 80% to 95% of them seen only once. This sample comprised peripheral blood, obtained 28 days after the second AZD1222 dose. The receptors here all came from an adult who received the AZD1222 COVID-19 vaccine.

The chain recombines TRBV5-6 with TRBJ2-3, with D unresolved. Germline CDR1 reads SGHDT; CDR2 reads YYEEEE. This CDR3 region has 14 residues. The V end lost 2 bases, the J end lost 1 base, and 8 bases lay between the germline ends. This chain's CDR3 is CASSFAGGTDTQYF. Written as DNA, the CDR3 is TGTGCCAGCAGCTTTGCAGGAGGCACAGATACGCAGTATTTT.

The V gene is TRBV5-4, the J gene TRBJ2-4; 8 bases align to TRBD2. The CDR3 totals 18 residues. The trim removed 4 bases at V and 4 bases at J, leaving 16 bases unmatched. The germline gives CDR1 SGHNT, CDR2 YYREEE (reference sequence). The chain's CDR3 is CASSQAGAGDSEKNIQYF. CDR3 nucleotides: TGTGCCAGCAGCCAAGCGGGAGCAGGGGATAGTGAGAAAAACATTCAGTACTTC.

J is TRBJ2-3 and V is TRBV3-1 (or the pseudogene TRBV3-2); perhaps TRBD2 as D (5 bases). V gave up 6 bases and J gave up 3 bases, with 10 bases separating them. The CDR3 spans 13 residues. Looked up from germline, CDR1 is LGHDT and CDR2 is YNNKEL (reference sequence). The CDR3 DNA is TGTGCCAGCAGTCTACTAGAAACAGATACGCAGTATTTT. Translation: CASSLLETDTQYF.

The genes are TRBV5-4 and TRBJ2-3; D is uncertain. The CDR3 has 14 residues. CDR1 is SGHNT, CDR2 YYREEE, per germline (reference sequence). V shed 1 base and J shed 4 bases, with 10 bases lying between them. The CDR3, as DNA: TGTGCCAGCAGCTTGCCCTTGGCGGCAGATACGCAGTATTTT. Translation gives CASSLPLAADTQYF.

The chain recombines TRBV10-3 with TRBJ1-6; 7 positions agree with TRBD1. V lost 6 bases, J lost 6 bases, and 11 bases stayed unmatched. The CDR3 length is 16 residues. CDR1 ENHRY and CDR2 SYGVKD come from the germline V gene. CDR3 DNA: TGTGCCATCAGAAACGAGGGGGCGCTGGGTAATTCACCCCTCCACTTT. It is translated as CAIRNEGALGNSPLHF.

This clone was detected only once. The V call is TRBV7-3, the J call TRBJ2-6, with unresolved D. This CDR3 contains 15 residues. Looked up from germline, CDR1 is SGHTA and CDR2 is FQGTGA. The V and J ends lost 5 bases and 0 bases respectively, with 8 bases between them. The CDR3 bases are TGTGCCAGCAGCCGGTTTGGCTCTGGGGCCAACGTCCTGACTTTC. This translates into CASSRFGSGANVLTF. Complete variable domain (other parts from reference TRBV7-3 and TRBJ2-6): GAGVSQTPSNKVTEKGKYVELRCDPISGHTALYWYRQSLGQGPEFLIYFQGTGAADDSGLPNDRFFAVRPEGSVSTLKIQRTERGDSAVYLCASSRFGSGANVLTFGAGSRLTVL.

V and J are TRBV23-1 and TRBJ1-1; D unresolved. TRBV23-1 is an open reading frame whose function is uncertain. Trimming shortened V by 5 bases and J by 0 bases, and 22 bases separated the two germline ends. The CDR3 totals 18 residues. CDR3 in amino acids: CASSFPRAVFSMNTEAFF. DNA of the CDR3: TGCGCCAGCAGTTTCCCTCGTGCGGTTTTCTCCATGAACACTGAAGCTTTCTTT.

This chain joins TRBV7-2 and TRBJ2-1; the D is unclear. V dropped 1 base and J dropped 4 bases, with 11 bases sitting between them. The CDR3 is made up of 15 amino acids. Germline V gives CDR1 SGHTA, CDR2 FQGNSA. CDR3 sequence (DNA): TGTGCCAGCAGCTTAGAGCGCTCCGCTTACAATGAGCAGTTCTTC. Its protein is CASSLERSAYNEQFF.

This clone was seen a handful of times. V usage is TRBV5-1 and J usage is TRBJ2-7; 7 bases match TRBD1. Trimming took 3 bases from V and 6 from J; bases not matched to a gene: 9. CDR3 length: 14 amino acids. Germline V gives CDR1 SGHRS, CDR2 YFSETQ. CDR3 nucleotide sequence: TGCGCCAGCAGCTGGACAGGTAAATTTTCCGAGCAGTACTTC. The encoded protein is CASSWTGKFSEQYF.

This chain connects TRBV27 to TRBJ1-3; tentative D call: TRBD1 (6 bases). The CDR3 spans 15 residues. V was shortened by 6 bases and J by 3 bases, with 15 bases between the two germline ends. The germline gives CDR1 MNHEY, CDR2 SMNVEV (reference sequence). The CDR3 here is CASRGAGGGGNTIYF. As DNA, the CDR3 is TGTGCCAGCAGGGGGGCGGGGGGAGGTGGAAACACCATATATTTT.

V usage is TRBV5-1 and J usage is TRBJ1-1; D call uncertain. This CDR3 has 15 amino acids. The V gene lost 0 bases and the J gene lost 1 base, with 10 bases spanning the gap. The germline V gene has CDR1 SGHRS and CDR2 YFSETQ. The CDR3 loop reads CASSLAGERNTEAFF. DNA of the CDR3: TGCGCCAGCAGCTTGGCAGGCGAGAGGAACACTGAAGCTTTCTTT.

This clone was observed a single time. The chain is built from TRBV2 and TRBJ1-2; TRBD1 is a possible D gene (6 bases). The CDR3 has 13 amino acids. The V gene lost 6 bases and the J gene lost 8 bases, with 16 bases spanning the gap. From germline, CDR1 is SNHLY and CDR2 FYNNEI. The CDR3 loop is CASSLQGDHGYTF. CDR3 bases: TGTGCCAGCAGCCTACAGGGTGATCACGGCTACACCTTC.

This clone was seen just once. The V call is TRBV5-1, the J call TRBJ2-1, with D perhaps TRBD1 or TRBD2 (5 bases each). The CDR3 loop spans 14 amino acids. Germline V gene lookup returns CDR1 SGHRS and CDR2 YFSETQ. V was shortened by 3 bases and J by 1 base, with 8 bases between the two germline ends. CDR3 in amino acids: CASSSEGSYNEQFF. The CDR3 DNA reads as TGCGCCAGCAGCTCAGAGGGGTCCTACAATGAGCAGTTCTTC.

The V and J genes are TRBV10-3 and TRBJ2-7, with TRBD1 matching 12 bases. The V gene end was trimmed by 7 bases and the J gene end by 3 bases; junction bases not matched to a gene: 10. CDR3 size: 16 residues. Germline assignment: CDR1 ENHRY and CDR2 SYGVKD. CDR3 bases: TGTGCCATCACTAAAACCGGGACAGGGGGCCGCTACGAGCAGTACTTC. It encodes CAITKTGTGGRYEQYF.

This clone has just one count. The chain joins TRBV5-5 to TRBJ1-1; no clear D. The length of the CDR3 is 13 residues. Deletions cut 1 base from V and 8 bases from J, with 12 bases between. The germline gives CDR1 SGHKS, CDR2 YYEKEE (reference sequence). CDR3: CASSLWPSPEAFF. The CDR3 DNA is TGTGCCAGCAGCTTGTGGCCGTCCCCGGAAGCTTTCTTT. Complete variable domain (other parts from reference TRBV5-5 and TRBJ1-1): DAGVTQSPTHLIKTRGQQVTLRCSPISGHKSVSWYQQVLGQGPQFIFQYYEKEERGRGNFPDRFSARQFPNYSSELNVNALLLGDSALYLCASSLWPSPEAFFGQGTRLTVV.

Concerning this clone itself: The sample carries other DNA sequences with the same CDR3. The rearrangement links TRBV29-1 to TRBJ1-5; the D is unclear. CDR1 is SQVTM, CDR2 ANQGSEA, per germline. The CDR3 covers 12 residues. V was shortened by 4 bases and J by 1 base, with 5 bases between the two germline ends. CDR3: CSVGGSNQPQHF. The CDR3 DNA reads TGCAGCGTTGGAGGCAGCAATCAGCCCCAGCATTTT.

The chain is built from TRBV14 and TRBJ2-5; the D is unclear. This CDR3 is 13 amino acids long. Trimming took 4 bases from V and 3 from J, leaving 9 bases between them. CDR1 SGHDN and CDR2 FVKESK come from the germline V gene. The CDR3 reads CASSRLLEETQYF. DNA of the CDR3: TGTGCCAGCAGCCGACTCCTGGAAGAGACCCAGTACTTC.

The rearrangement joins TRBV11-3 to TRBJ2-3, with D perhaps matching TRBD1 or TRBD2 (6 bases each). Trimming cost V 5 bases and J 0 bases, with 12 bases left between them. CDR1 is SGHNT, CDR2 YENEEA, per germline. The CDR3 totals 15 residues. The CDR3 DNA reads as TGTGCCAGCAGCGAAGGAGGGGGGAGCACAGATACGCAGTATTTT. The encoded protein is CASSEGGGSTDTQYF.

There are a few counts of this clone. The V and J genes are TRBV7-6 and TRBJ2-2; the D call may be TRBD1 or TRBD2 (5 bases each). The germline V and J ends were trimmed by 8 bases and 6 bases, with 28 bases remaining between them. CDR1 is SGHVS, CDR2 FNYEAQ, per germline. The CDR3 sequence is 18 residues long. The CDR3 DNA sequence: TGTGCCAGCTCGAGGGGCTTATTGACACACAACCGATCCGGGGAGCTGTTTTTT. Its protein product is CASSRGLLTHNRSGELFF.

The count of this clone is one. The rearrangement uses TRBV6-1 and TRBJ2-1, with unresolved D. Deletions cut 0 bases from V and 4 bases from J, with 10 bases between. CDR3 length: 15 residues. CDR1 is MNHNS and CDR2 is SASEGT in the germline V gene. For the CDR3, the DNA is TGTGCCAGCAGTGAAGCGTTGGGCTTTTACAATGAGCAGTTCTTC. Translation: CASSEALGFYNEQFF.

The rearrangement joins TRBV28 to TRBJ1-6, with 8 nucleotides matching TRBD1. With V trimmed by 5 bases and J by 3 bases, 3 bases remained unmatched. The CDR3 totals 15 residues. Per the germline V gene, CDR1 is MDHEN and CDR2 is SYDVKM. DNA for the CDR3: TGTGCCAGCAGTCTTACAGGGGGCTATAATTCACCCCTCCACTTT. As protein: CASSLTGGYNSPLHF. Full variable domain (missing parts from reference TRBV28 and TRBJ1-6): DVKVTQSSRYLVKRTGEKVFLECVQDMDHENMFWYRQDPGLGLRLIYFSYDVKMKEKGDIPEGYSVSREKKERFSLILESASTNQTSMYLCASSLTGGYNSPLHFGNGTRLTVT.

The chain uses TRBV25-1 and TRBJ2-2; a possible D gene is TRBD1 (5 bases). V gave up 3 bases and J gave up 1 base, with 12 bases separating them. CDR1 is MGHDK, CDR2 SYGVNS, per germline. The CDR3 has 16 residues. CDR3 sequence reads: CASSDKGPENTGELFF. The CDR3 DNA sequence: TGTGCCAGCAGTGATAAGGGGCCCGAGAACACCGGGGAGCTGTTTTTT.

The chain employs TRBV7-2 and TRBJ1-2; D remains ambiguous. The CDR3 loop spans 13 amino acids. The V end was cut by 1 base, the J end by 8 bases, with 11 bases between. The germline V gene encodes CDR1 SGHTA and CDR2 FQGNSA. The CDR3 here is CASSLEVFGGYTF. In DNA, the CDR3 is TGTGCCAGCAGCTTAGAGGTATTCGGGGGCTACACCTTC.

This clone came up once. The V gene is TRBV7-3, the J gene TRBJ1-1, with TRBD1 identical over 10 bases. V gave up 2 bases and J gave up 5 bases; unmatched junction bases: 11. Germline V gives CDR1 SGHTA, CDR2 FQGTGA. This CDR3 is 17 amino acids long. CDR3 residues: CASSLHSLRDRGTEAFF. Written as DNA, the CDR3 is TGTGCCAGCAGCTTACACTCCCTCCGGGACAGGGGTACTGAAGCTTTCTTT. The full variable domain, rest sourced from reference TRBV7-3 and TRBJ1-1, is GAGVSQTPSNKVTEKGKYVELRCDPISGHTALYWYRQSLGQGPEFLIYFQGTGAADDSGLPNDRFFAVRPEGSVSTLKIQRTERGDSAVYLCASSLHSLRDRGTEAFFGQGTRLTVV.

The chain joins TRBV10-3 to TRBJ2-5; TRBD1 agrees at 7 bases. The CDR3 extends over 16 amino acids. Trimming cost V 5 bases and J 5 bases; bases outside gene matches: 14. Germline V gene lookup returns CDR1 ENHRY and CDR2 SYGVKD. The DNA for the CDR3 is TGTGCCATCAGTACTTTGGGCACAGGGGTAGGGGAGACCCAGTACTTC. The encoded protein is CAISTLGTGVGETQYF.